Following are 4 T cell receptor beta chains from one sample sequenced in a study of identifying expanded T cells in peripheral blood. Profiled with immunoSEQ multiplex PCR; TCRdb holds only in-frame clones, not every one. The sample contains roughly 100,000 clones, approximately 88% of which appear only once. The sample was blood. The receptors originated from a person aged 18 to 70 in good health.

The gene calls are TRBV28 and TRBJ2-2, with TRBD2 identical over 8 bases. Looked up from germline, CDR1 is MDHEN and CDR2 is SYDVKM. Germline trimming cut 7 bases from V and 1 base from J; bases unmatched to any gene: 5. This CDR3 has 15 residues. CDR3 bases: TGTGCCAGCATCGAGCTAGCGGGGAACACCGGGGAGCTGTTTTTT. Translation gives CASIELAGNTGELFF. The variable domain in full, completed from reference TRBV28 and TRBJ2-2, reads DVKVTQSSRYLVKRTGEKVFLECVQDMDHENMFWYRQDPGLGLRLIYFSYDVKMKEKGDIPEGYSVSREKKERFSLILESASTNQTSMYLCASIELAGNTGELFFGEGSRLTVL.

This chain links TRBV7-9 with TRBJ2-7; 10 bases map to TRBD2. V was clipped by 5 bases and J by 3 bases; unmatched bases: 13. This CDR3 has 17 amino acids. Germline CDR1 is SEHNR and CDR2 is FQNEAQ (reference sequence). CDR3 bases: TGTGCCAGCAGCCCAGGTACTAGCGGGAATAAACACTACGAGCAGTACTTC. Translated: CASSPGTSGNKHYEQYF.

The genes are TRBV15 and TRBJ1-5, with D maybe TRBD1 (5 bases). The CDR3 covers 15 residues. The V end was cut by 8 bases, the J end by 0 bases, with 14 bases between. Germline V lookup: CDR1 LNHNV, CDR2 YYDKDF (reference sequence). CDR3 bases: TGTGCCACCCACGATTACAGGAGTAGCAATCAGCCCCAGCATTTT. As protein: CATHDYRSSNQPQHF.

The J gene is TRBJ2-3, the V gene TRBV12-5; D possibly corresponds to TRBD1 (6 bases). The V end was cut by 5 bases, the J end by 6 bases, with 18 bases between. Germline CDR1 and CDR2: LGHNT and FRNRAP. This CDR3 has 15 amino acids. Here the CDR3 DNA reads TGTGCTAGTGGTCGAGGTTCCCCAGGGGTGGATACGCAGTATTTT. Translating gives CASGRGSPGVDTQYF.